Shown below are 2 T cell receptor beta chains from a single sample sequenced in a study of blood T cell repertoires in COVID-19. Sequencing used immunoSEQ multiplex PCR; TCRdb keeps in-frame clones, though not all of them. The table records under 250,000 clones, roughly 80% of them present only once. Specimen: peripheral blood. These receptors were collected from a man aged 50 or older with active or convalescent COVID-19.

The rearrangement uses TRBV25-1 and TRBJ1-1; maybe TRBD1 (6 bases). Germline V gene sequence: CDR1 MGHDK, CDR2 SYGVNS. The CDR3 covers 13 residues. V shed 7 bases and J shed 1 base, with 10 bases lying between them. CDR3 loop: CASTSTGNTEAFF. For the CDR3, the DNA is TGTGCCAGCACCTCGACAGGGAACACTGAAGCTTTCTTT.

This chain links TRBV7-2 with TRBJ1-1; D possibly corresponds to TRBD1 (6 bases). Germline V gene sequence: CDR1 SGHTA, CDR2 FQGNSA. Trimming shortened V by 4 bases and J by 3 bases, and 18 bases separated the two germline ends. The CDR3 is 16 amino acids. Written as DNA, the CDR3 is TGTGCCAGCAGCTCGTCTAACAGGGTAGGGGACACTGAAGCTTTCTTT. It yields the protein CASSSSNRVGDTEAFF.